Given below is one T cell receptor beta chain in context. Its target antigen remains unknown. This may be a read error, as it is one base from a much larger clone. Library construction relied on 5' RACE. Sequenced using an Illumina HiSeq 2000. Template switching added a universal primer binding site, and the final cDNA carried a unique molecular identifier that allowed TCR cDNA molecules to be counted accurately. Specific primers in the conserved constant-segment region were used to synthesize first-strand cDNA for the TCR alpha and beta chains. To control for contamination, every cDNA library was double barcoded, receiving both a SMART-Mk sample barcode and Illumina barcodes. TruSeq adapter sequences, together with Illumina sample barcodes, were added in two successive PCR steps. The Illumina HiSeq platform was used with custom primers to sequence TCR alpha and beta cDNA libraries. Turning to the authors' computational methods: Raw reads were processed with MiGEC to extract unique molecular identifiers, and MiXCR was used to determine CDR3 positions. For each individual, recombination models were inferred using an EM algorithm with the repgenHMM and IGoR tools. Shared clonotype analysis was performed with the tcR package in R, normalizing sharing by the product of cloneset sizes. To study raw recombination without the effects of thymic and clonal selection, out-of-frame nonproductive sequences were analyzed. The public reads were quality trimmed at Q25 with fastp and then assembled into clones with MiXCR by TCRdb, keeping productive beta chains. A single entry per CDR3 protein holds the most common genes and DNA from its merged rows. The V and J calls shown here were made by TCRdb, not taken from the authors' results. The sample table lists some 260,000 distinct CDR3 sequences, more than 13% of them with a count of one. The top ten hold approximately 8.2% of the sample.

Based on the germline V gene, the CDR1 and CDR2 sequences are ENHRY and SYGVKD. Counted from cysteine to phenylalanine, this CDR3 has 15 amino acids. Only CDR3 DNA remains: 45 bases, in frame from the first base. These data are taken from a study of identical twins (dated by TCRdb to the mid-2010s). As for the study more broadly: The study deep-sequenced TCR alpha and beta repertoires from monozygotic twins, unrelated adults of various ages and cord blood to test whether fetal clonotypes persist. To rule out contamination, the twin experiments were replicated at different times with different library preparation protocols. The paper as a whole reports these results and caveats: Because the same donors could not be followed over many years, conclusions were based on cross-sectional statistical analysis. Out-of-frame TCR alpha sequences shared between twins showed an excess of low generation-probability sequences compared with coincidental sharing between unrelated individuals. In beta out-of-frame sequences, excess twin sharing was weaker, because having fewer shared sequences lowered the signal-to-noise ratio. Zero-insertion analyses could be partly confounded by invariant T cells such as MAIT and iNKT, though diverse VJ usage argued against such confounding for most clonotypes. Recombination models systematically underestimated out-of-frame TCR alpha sharing in monozygotic twins but agreed with sharing between unrelated individuals. Abundant cord blood beta clonotypes had fewer insertions, young adult naive repertoires showed a similar but weaker trend, and memory repertoires showed no such trend.

Every donor in the study was a healthy Caucasian. Using Miltenyi CD45RO+ enrichment and human naive T-cell isolation kits, memory (CD45RO+) and naive T cells were isolated from PBMC. The chain uses TRBV10-3 and TRBJ2-1, with 11 middle bases fitting TRBD1. The receptor's source is a woman between 18 and 29 years old in good health. Sequenced sample: memory (CD45RO+) T cells sorted from blood. The cell subset or site label corresponds to: CD45RO+ enriched T cells. The CDR3 reads CTISESGTGGNEQFF. The DNA sequence is TGTACCATCAGTGAGTCCGGGACAGGGGGGAATGAGCAGTTCTTC.